The 8 T cell receptor beta chains below all came from one sample that was sequenced in a study of blood T cell repertoires in COVID-19. The assay was immunoSEQ multiplex PCR, and TCRdb's table has in-frame clones only and misses some. The table shows 150,000 to 200,000 clones, with about 80% occurring only once. Source material: PBMCs or T cells enriched from blood (not recorded which). The source of these receptors is a woman aged 60 to 75 with acute COVID-19.

The rearrangement links TRBV28 to TRBJ2-2, with D perhaps TRBD1 (6 bases). This CDR3 has 16 residues. V gave up 7 bases and J gave up 0 bases, with 15 bases separating them. The V gene's germline CDR1 is MDHEN and CDR2 SYDVKM. The CDR3 protein is CASTPFRGTNTGELFF. The CDR3 nucleotides read TGTGCCAGCACCCCCTTCAGGGGTACGAACACCGGGGAGCTGTTTTTT.

A single count supports this clone. The chain combines TRBV15 with TRBJ2-6; D unresolved. Germline loops: CDR1 LNHNV, CDR2 YYDKDF (reference sequence). The CDR3 loop spans 16 amino acids. The V end lost 4 bases, the J end lost 4 bases, and 14 bases lay between the germline ends. CDR3 DNA sequence: TGTGCCACCAGCACAGATTATGACTCGGGGGCCAACGTCCTGACTTTC. Its translation: CATSTDYDSGANVLTF.

The rearrangement uses TRBV25-1 and TRBJ1-4, with 12 bases that match TRBD1. CDR1 is MGHDK, CDR2 SYGVNS, per germline. CDR3 length: 15 residues. With 6 bases clipped from V and 7 bases from J, the junction kept 6 bases outside the gene matches. CDR3 in DNA: TGTGCCAGCAGGGGAGGGACAGGGGGCTTTGAAAAACTGTTTTTT. It codes for CASRGGTGGFEKLFF.

The chain carries TRBV5-6 and TRBJ2-3, with 9 bases aligning to TRBD1. The CDR3 spans 16 residues. V lost 4 bases to trimming and J lost 2 bases; unmatched junction nucleotides: 8. Germline-derived CDR1 and CDR2 are SGHDT and YYEEEE. The CDR3 sequence is CASSGTGGLFTDTQYF. CDR3 in DNA: TGTGCCAGCAGCGGAACAGGGGGCCTATTCACAGATACGCAGTATTTT.

The V and J genes are TRBV19 and TRBJ2-5; 7 nucleotides align to TRBD1. CDR1 and CDR2 (germline): LNHDA, SQIVND (reference sequence). The CDR3 is made up of 14 amino acids. V trimming: 5 bases; J trimming: 4 bases; junction bases outside the gene matches: 7. The DNA for the CDR3 is TGTGCCAGTAGTGCTAGACAGGGCTCAGAGACCCAGTACTTC. It encodes CASSARQGSETQYF.

This clone was observed a few times. The rearrangement links TRBV9 to TRBJ2-1; TRBD2 matches 11 bases. The J segment lost 12 bases and the V segment lost 0 bases, leaving 5 bases of the junction unmatched. Germline V gene data show CDR1 as SGDLS and CDR2 as YYNGEE. The CDR3 sequence is 14 residues long. In nucleotides, the CDR3 is TGTGCCAGCAGCGTAGAGCTAGCGGGGGGTTGGCAGTTCTTC. Translating gives CASSVELAGGWQFF.

This clone has more than one count but fewer than ten. V gene TRBV7-2 combines with J gene TRBJ2-6; 7 bases match TRBD1. Per the germline V gene, CDR1 is SGHTA and CDR2 is FQGNSA. Unmatched junction bases numbered 5, after V lost 5 bases and J lost 4 bases. This CDR3 region has 15 residues. CDR3 sequence: CASSPTGLGANVLTF. CDR3 bases: TGTGCCAGCAGCCCGACAGGGTTGGGGGCCAACGTCCTGACTTTC.

A single count supports this clone. This chain uses TRBV6-2 or TRBV6-3 with TRBJ2-3, with D hard to call. The CDR3 is 13 amino acids. Trimming took 6 bases from V and 9 from J, leaving 16 bases between them. In germline, CDR1 is MNHEY, CDR2 SVGEGT. CDR3 DNA: TGTGCCAGCAGCCAATCTAGACGGAGCACGCAGTATTTT. Translated: CASSQSRRSTQYF.